What follows are 8 T cell receptor beta chains derived from one specimen sequenced in a study of T cell responses to AZD1222 COVID-19 vaccine listed by TCRdb under 2021. The method was the immunoSEQ multiplex PCR assay. Sourced from immuneACCESS, this table was stored by TCRdb with only in-frame sequences that have V and J called. A share of the clones is absent; for the studies checked, an unresolved V gene accounts for under half, and the remainder has no known explanation. Counted in this sample were roughly 150,000 clones; 90% of them appeared once. The top ten hold 1.5% to 2% of the sample. In the paper's terms, the time point label means: about 28 days (+/-7) after the second vaccine dose. The sequences come from peripheral blood, collected 28 days after the second AZD1222 dose. These receptors were obtained from an adult who received the AZD1222 COVID-19 vaccine.

V usage is TRBV28 and J usage is TRBJ1-5, with D possibly being TRBD1 (6 bases). Looked up from germline, CDR1 is MDHEN and CDR2 is SYDVKM. The CDR3 is 14 residues long. Trimming left V 3 bases short and J 7 bases short, with 13 bases between. The chain's CDR3 is CASSFRGHGQPQHF. Written as DNA, the CDR3 is TGTGCCAGCAGTTTCCGGGGACATGGGCAGCCCCAGCATTTT.

This sequence joins TRBV7-9 and TRBJ2-4; the match to TRBD1 covers 7 bases. The V gene's germline CDR1 is SEHNR and CDR2 FQNEAQ (reference sequence). This CDR3 is 15 amino acids long. J lost 0 bases, V lost 5 bases, and 4 bases had no gene match. The DNA for the CDR3 is TGTGCCAGCAGCCAACAGGGGCTAGCCAAAAACATTCAGTACTTC. Its protein is CASSQQGLAKNIQYF.

In DNA form, the CDR3 reads TGTGCCAGCATCGAAGGACAGGGGGGCACTGAAGCTTTCTTT. It encodes CASIEGQGGTEAFF. The rearrangement links TRBV7-2 to TRBJ1-1, with 10 bases identical to TRBD1. Germline values: CDR1 SGHTA, CDR2 FQGNSA. Germline trimming cut 7 bases from V and 4 bases from J; bases unmatched to any gene: 6. This CDR3 region has 14 residues.

This clone appeared a single time. This rearrangement joins TRBV11-2 to TRBJ2-6; D remains unclear. Trimming took 5 bases from V and 0 from J, leaving 11 bases between them. Germline CDR1 SGHAT, CDR2 FQNNGV. The CDR3 contains 16 residues. Here the CDR3 DNA reads TGTGCCAGCAGCGAGAGCACGCTCTCTGGGGCCAACGTCCTGACTTTC. It translates to CASSESTLSGANVLTF.

This clone appeared a few times. The J gene is TRBJ1-2, the V gene TRBV6-2 or TRBV6-3; a weak D match, TRBD1 (5 bases). V was clipped by 5 bases and J by 0 bases, with 10 bases between them. The CDR3 covers 14 residues. Germline CDR1 MNHEY, CDR2 SVGEGT. CDR3 sequence reads: CASSRDGTNYGYTF. CDR3 sequence (DNA): TGTGCCAGCAGTAGGGACGGGACTAACTATGGCTACACCTTC.

The chain uses TRBV11-2 and TRBJ1-2; no clear D gene. This CDR3 region has 16 residues. V lost 0 bases, J lost 8 bases, and 19 bases lay in between. Germline V lookup: CDR1 SGHAT, CDR2 FQNNGV. The CDR3 region has the DNA TGTGCCAGCAGCTTAGATAACCTCGTGGGGTTGGAAGGCTACACCTTC. This sequence encodes CASSLDNLVGLEGYTF.

There are a few counts of this clone. The chain employs TRBV7-8 and TRBJ2-5; 7 positions agree with TRBD2. J gave up 2 bases and V 0 bases, and 0 bases lay outside the gene matches. The germline V gene encodes CDR1 SGHVS and CDR2 FQNEAQ. This CDR3 comprises 14 residues. The CDR3 sequence is CASSLAGLQETQYF. CDR3 coding DNA: TGTGCCAGCAGCTTAGCGGGACTACAAGAGACCCAGTACTTC.

This chain connects TRBV28 to TRBJ2-1; D may be TRBD2 (6 bases). Looked up from germline, CDR1 is MDHEN and CDR2 is SYDVKM. V was pared by 6 bases and J by 2 bases, with 14 bases between. This CDR3 spans 15 amino acids. CDR3 sequence: CASSPVGRPYNEQFF. The CDR3 DNA reads TGTGCCAGCAGCCCCGTTGGGAGGCCCTACAATGAGCAGTTCTTC.